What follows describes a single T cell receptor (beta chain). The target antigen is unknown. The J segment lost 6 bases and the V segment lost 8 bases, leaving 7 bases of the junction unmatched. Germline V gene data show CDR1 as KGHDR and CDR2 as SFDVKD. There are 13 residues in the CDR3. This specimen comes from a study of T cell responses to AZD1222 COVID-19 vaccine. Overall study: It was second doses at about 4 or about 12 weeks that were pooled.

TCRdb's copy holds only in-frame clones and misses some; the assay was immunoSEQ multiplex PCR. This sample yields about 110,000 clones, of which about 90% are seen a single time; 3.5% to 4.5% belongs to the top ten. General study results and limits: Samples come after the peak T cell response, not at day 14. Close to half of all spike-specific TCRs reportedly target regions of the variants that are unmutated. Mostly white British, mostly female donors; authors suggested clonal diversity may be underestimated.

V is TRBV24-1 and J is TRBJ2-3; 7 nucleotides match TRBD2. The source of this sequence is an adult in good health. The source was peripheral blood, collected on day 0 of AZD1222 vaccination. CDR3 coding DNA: TGTGCCACCATGGCGGGAGCCGTCGATACGCAGTATTTT. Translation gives CATMAGAVDTQYF.